The 31 T cell receptor beta chains below all came from one sample that was sequenced in a study of human T cells and chemical hapten exposure. Time point described: healthy volunteer bleed at 2 weeks. Someone pulled total RNA out of unfractionated whole blood. TCRdb independently ran MiXCR on the RACE reads; one entry per CDR3 protein. This table holds around 130,000 distinct CDR3 sequences, approximately 9% found once. Sequenced sample: whole blood. These receptors were obtained from a male donor in good health. Some clones in this sample may be carry-over from other donors' samples.

The J gene is TRBJ1-1, the V gene TRBV29-1; D perhaps matches TRBD1 (5 bases). V was shortened by 1 base and J by 0 bases, with 6 bases between the two germline ends. The CDR3 spans 13 residues. Germline V CDR1 and CDR2: SQVTM, ANQGSEA. This CDR3 reads CSVEGQLNTEAFF. The CDR3 coding sequence is TGCAGCGTTGAAGGACAGTTGAACACTGAAGCTTTCTTT.

The chain couples TRBV12-3 or TRBV12-4 to TRBJ1-1; D gene ambiguous. This CDR3 contains 13 residues. V was cut by 7 bases and J by 3 bases, with 12 bases left in between. The CDR3 nucleotides are TGTGCCAGCATCGACCGGAGATACACTGAAGCTTTCTTT. It specifies CASIDRRYTEAFF.

In its sample, this clonotype was seen many times. The genes are TRBV12-5 and TRBJ1-5; 12 bases are a match to TRBD1. The ends lost 6 bases at V and 5 bases at J; junction bases unmatched: 8. CDR3 size: 16 residues. Germline lookup yields CDR1 LGHNT and CDR2 FRNRAP. CDR3 amino acids: CASGRGTGGEDQPQHF. DNA for the CDR3: TGTGCTAGTGGACGAGGGACAGGGGGCGAGGATCAGCCCCAGCATTTT.

The V and J genes are TRBV7-8 and TRBJ2-1; 15 nucleotides line up with TRBD2. This CDR3 region has 17 residues. V shed 3 bases, J shed 6 bases, and the junction held 6 bases outside the gene matches. CDR1 and CDR2 from the germline V gene are SGHVS and FQNEAQ. For the CDR3, the DNA is TGTGCCAGCAGCTTCCGGACTAGCGGGGGGGCGGGCAATGAGCAGTTCTTC. Its translation is CASSFRTSGGAGNEQFF.

As concerns this clonotype: A much larger clone is a single base away; this may be a read error. This chain joins TRBV6-5 and TRBJ2-3, with D hard to call. The CDR3 length is 17 residues. Between the trimmed V and J ends, which lost 5 bases and 2 bases, there was a span of 20 bases. In germline, CDR1 is MNHEY, CDR2 SVGAGI. In nucleotides, the CDR3 is TGTGCCAGCAGTCCCGAGTGGGCCAAAAGCCACACAGATACGCAGTATTTT. Translation gives CASSPEWAKSHTDTQYF.

In this sample, this clonotype turned up many times. The chain has TRBV6-6 and TRBJ1-1; 7 bases are shared with TRBD1. With 2 bases clipped from V and 0 bases from J, the junction kept 12 bases outside the gene matches. This CDR3 spans 18 amino acids. CDR1 is MNHNY and CDR2 is SVGAGI in the germline V gene (reference sequence). CDR3 protein: CASSYELGDSFMNTEAFF. The CDR3 DNA follows: TGTGCCAGCAGTTACGAATTGGGGGACAGCTTCATGAACACTGAAGCTTTCTTT.

This clonotype has at least ten counts. This chain connects TRBV5-1 to TRBJ1-1; D gene ambiguous. CDR1 and CDR2 from the germline V gene are SGHRS and YFSETQ. Trimming pared 0 bases from V and 11 bases from J, leaving 17 bases between. The CDR3 has 14 amino acids. This CDR3 reads CASSLGEPTPVAFF. In nucleotides, the CDR3 is TGCGCCAGCAGCTTGGGGGAGCCGACCCCCGTGGCTTTCTTT. Variable domain in full (rest from reference TRBV5-1 and TRBJ1-1): KAGVTQTPRYLIKTRGQQVTLSCSPISGHRSVSWYQQTPGQGLQFLFEYFSETQRNKGNFPGRFSGRQFSNSRSEMNVSTLELGDSALYLCASSLGEPTPVAFFGQGTRLTVV.

The V gene is TRBV5-6, the J gene TRBJ2-5; 12 bases are a match to TRBD2. Germline V gene data show CDR1 as SGHDT and CDR2 as YYEEEE. V shed 3 bases, J shed 5 bases, and the junction held 5 bases outside the gene matches. The CDR3 length is 15 residues. The CDR3 reads CASSSGLAGRETQYF. DNA of the CDR3: TGTGCCAGCAGCTCCGGACTAGCGGGACGCGAGACCCAGTACTTC.

The chain links TRBV5-1 to TRBJ1-2; TRBD1 is a possible D gene (5 bases). The V and J ends lost 7 bases and 8 bases respectively, with 18 bases between them. The CDR3 sequence is 13 residues long. Germline V gene lookup returns CDR1 SGHRS and CDR2 YFSETQ. CDR3 nucleotides: TGCGCCAGCCGCGCGCAGGGATCTAGCGGCTACACCTTC. Translating it yields CASRAQGSSGYTF.

This clonotype turned up a few times. This chain connects TRBV9 to TRBJ2-5; D is ambiguous. CDR3 size: 13 residues. Germline V gene sequence: CDR1 SGDLS, CDR2 YYNGEE. With 6 bases removed from V and 2 bases from J, the gap between germline ends came to 11 bases. The DNA of the CDR3 is TGTGCCAGCAATCGACGGTTACAAGAGACCCAGTACTTC. Its protein is CASNRRLQETQYF. Full variable domain (missing parts from reference TRBV9 and TRBJ2-5): DSGVTQTPKHLITATGQRVTLRCSPRSGDLSVYWYQQSLDQGLQFLIQYYNGEERAKGNILERFSAQQFPDLHSELNLSSLELGDSALYFCASNRRLQETQYFGPGTRLLVL.

The chain is built from TRBV4-1 and TRBJ1-1, with 7 bases identical to TRBD1. The CDR3 covers 14 residues. Per germline, CDR1 MGHRA and CDR2 YSYEKL. V lost 3 bases, J lost 6 bases, and 7 bases stayed unmatched. The CDR3 sequence is CASSHLTGIAEAFF. CDR3 sequence (DNA): TGCGCCAGCAGCCACTTGACAGGGATCGCTGAAGCTTTCTTT.

The sample holds many counts of this clonotype. The rearrangement uses TRBV5-1 and TRBJ2-1; perhaps TRBD1 as D (6 bases). The CDR3 length is 16 residues. Germline lookup yields CDR1 SGHRS and CDR2 YFSETQ. Trimming removed 5 bases at V and 0 bases at J, with 15 bases between. The CDR3 DNA follows: TGCGCCAGCAGGAAAGACAGGCCGAGCTCCTACAATGAGCAGTTCTTC. The encoded protein is CASRKDRPSSYNEQFF.

The chain links TRBV10-2 to TRBJ1-5; possibly TRBD1 for D (5 bases). This CDR3 is 14 amino acids long. V gave up 3 bases and J gave up 7 bases, with 13 bases separating them. Germline V gene lookup returns CDR1 WSHSY and CDR2 SAAADI. This chain's CDR3 is CASSDGGVTQPQHF. In nucleotides, the CDR3 is TGCGCCAGCAGTGATGGGGGAGTAACGCAGCCCCAGCATTTT.

The rearrangement uses TRBV7-2 and TRBJ2-1, with 12 bases fitting TRBD2. Germline values: CDR1 SGHTA, CDR2 FQGNSA. This CDR3 is built from 16 residues. The V and J ends lost 2 bases and 10 bases, in that order; junction bases with no gene match: 9. The DNA for the CDR3 is TGTGCCAGCAGCTTACCCGGGACTAGCGGGTGGAGCGAGCAGTTCTTC. Translating it yields CASSLPGTSGWSEQFF.

The chain couples TRBV6-1 to TRBJ1-4; no reliable D call. CDR1 is MNHNS, CDR2 SASEGT, per germline. Trimming removed 1 base at V and 7 bases at J, with 10 bases between. This CDR3 contains 14 residues. The CDR3 is CASSEGTVFEKLFF. Here the CDR3 DNA reads TGTGCCAGCAGTGAAGGCACAGTATTTGAAAAACTGTTTTTT.

Only a few counts were recorded for this clonotype. The V call is TRBV7-9, the J call TRBJ2-1; D is possibly TRBD2 (6 bases). Germline assignment: CDR1 SEHNR and CDR2 FQNEAQ (reference sequence). This CDR3 has 15 amino acids. The ends were cut back, 6 bases at V and 1 base at J, with 13 bases in the middle. CDR3 in amino acids: CASSFDRGSYNEQFF. The DNA for the CDR3 is TGTGCCAGCAGTTTTGATCGGGGGTCCTACAATGAGCAGTTCTTC.

The chain carries TRBV21-1 and TRBJ2-5. TRBV21-1 is labeled a pseudogene. The CDR3 has 14 amino acids. CDR3 DNA sequence: TGTGCCAGCAGCCTGGACGGAGCTGAAGAGACCCAGTACTTC. It is translated as CASSLDGAEETQYF.

This clonotype has ten or more counts. This chain joins TRBV9 and TRBJ2-1, with 9 bases matching TRBD2. Trimming at V came to 0 bases and at J to 0 bases, leaving 1 base not matched to a gene. CDR3 length equals 16 residues. Germline CDR1 and CDR2: SGDLS and YYNGEE. CDR3 DNA: TGTGCCAGCAGCGTAGGCGGGGGGGACTCCTACAATGAGCAGTTCTTC. Encoded protein: CASSVGGGDSYNEQFF.

This chain connects TRBV7-6 to TRBJ2-7; D call uncertain. This CDR3 has 15 residues. CDR1 is SGHVS, CDR2 FNYEAQ, per germline. Trimming stripped 1 base from V and 0 bases from J, with 10 bases between. The CDR3 DNA reads TGTGCCAGCAGCTTAGGCCTAGATTCCTCCTACGAGCAGTACTTC. Residues: CASSLGLDSSYEQYF.

This clonotype was recorded a few times. The V gene is TRBV12-3 or TRBV12-4, the J gene TRBJ1-2, with D perhaps matching TRBD1 (6 bases). The V and J ends lost 1 base and 4 bases respectively, with 13 bases between them. The CDR3 loop spans 15 amino acids. The CDR3 DNA reads as TGTGCCAGCAGTTTAGGTGTTGGACAGTTCTATGGCTACACCTTC. Amino acid sequence: CASSLGVGQFYGYTF.

At least ten counts were recorded for this clonotype. This chain links TRBV7-9 with TRBJ1-5; D is unclear. Between the trimmed V and J ends, which lost 0 bases and 4 bases, there was a span of 13 bases. This CDR3 comprises 16 residues. Germline CDR1 is SEHNR and CDR2 is FQNEAQ (reference sequence). The CDR3 nucleotides read TGTGCCAGCAGCTTAGCGCGACCCAAAGAAAATCAGCCCCAGCATTTT. It yields the protein CASSLARPKENQPQHF. Together with reference TRBV7-9 and TRBJ1-5, the CDR3 gives the full variable domain: DTGVSQNPRHKITKRGQNVTFRCDPISEHNRLYWYRQTLGQGPEFLTYFQNEAQLEKSRLLSDRFSAERPKGSFSTLEIQRTEQGDSAMYLCASSLARPKENQPQHFGDGTRLSIL.

The chain employs TRBV5-1 and TRBJ2-1, with D possibly being TRBD1 (6 bases). The CDR3 runs 15 residues. In germline, CDR1 is SGHRS, CDR2 YFSETQ. V lost 5 bases, J lost 6 bases, and 18 bases lay in between. This CDR3 is CASRLLRDTPNEQFF. The CDR3 DNA is TGCGCCAGCAGGCTACTTCGGGACACTCCCAATGAGCAGTTCTTC.

This clonotype came up a few times. The chain recombines TRBV5-1 with TRBJ2-7, with TRBD1 identical over 10 bases. After removal of 0 bases from V and 3 bases from J, the junction contained 3 bases not matched to a gene. The CDR3 length is 15 residues. Germline CDR1 and CDR2: SGHRS and YFSETQ. The CDR3 DNA sequence: TGCGCCAGCAGCTTGGAGCGGGACAGGGGCTACGAGCAGTACTTC. Protein product: CASSLERDRGYEQYF.

This clonotype was observed a handful of times. The CDR3 sequence is CASSQGQDSRTYEQYF. The DNA for the CDR3 is TGTGCCAGCAGCCAAGGTCAGGACAGCAGAACCTACGAGCAGTACTTC. The chain joins TRBV4-2 to TRBJ2-7; tentative D call: TRBD1 (6 bases). The CDR3 sequence is 16 residues long. CDR1 is LGHNA, CDR2 YNFKEQ, per germline. Trimming left V 1 base short and J 2 bases short, with 15 bases between.

This rearrangement joins TRBV7-2 to TRBJ2-3, with 9 bases fitting TRBD2. Germline V gene data show CDR1 as SGHTA and CDR2 as FQGNSA. This CDR3 contains 17 residues. The ends lost 2 bases at V and 3 bases at J; junction bases unmatched: 9. CDR3 residues: CASSLRGLAEPTDTQYF. DNA for the CDR3: TGTGCCAGCAGCTTAAGGGGACTAGCTGAACCTACAGATACGCAGTATTTT.

This clonotype was picked up many times. The chain is built from TRBV11-2 and TRBJ2-2; D not certain. The germline CDR1 and CDR2 sequences are SGHAT and FQNNGV. The V end was cut by 4 bases, the J end by 3 bases, with 6 bases between. The CDR3 has 13 amino acids. CDR3 DNA: TGTGCCAGCAGCTATAGGGACACCGGGGAGCTGTTTTTT. Its protein product is CASSYRDTGELFF.

This clonotype was picked up a small number of times. This rearrangement joins TRBV10-3 to TRBJ2-7; TRBD1 or TRBD2 may be the D gene (6 bases each). Trimming took off 4 bases at V and 3 bases at J, with 10 bases between the two ends. The CDR3 contains 13 residues. Germline V lookup: CDR1 ENHRY, CDR2 SYGVKD. CDR3 in amino acids: CAISGGTNYEQYF. The CDR3, as DNA: TGTGCCATCAGTGGCGGGACAAACTACGAGCAGTACTTC.

This clonotype was recorded at least ten times. The rearrangement uses TRBV29-1 and TRBJ2-7; 7 positions match TRBD1. This CDR3 is 15 amino acids long. Germline lookup yields CDR1 SQVTM and CDR2 ANQGSEA. Trimming cost V 4 bases and J 5 bases; bases outside gene matches: 14. DNA of the CDR3: TGCAGCGTTGGCCCCCGACAGGGAGTAAGGAACGAGCAGTACTTC. It specifies CSVGPRQGVRNEQYF.

This clonotype has at least ten counts. The gene calls are TRBV11-2 and TRBJ2-5; TRBD1 matches 7 bases. With V trimmed by 8 bases and J by 5 bases, 8 bases remained unmatched. CDR1 and CDR2 from the germline V gene are SGHAT and FQNNGV. This CDR3 spans 13 amino acids. CDR3 sequence reads: CASRTGVAETQYF. The DNA for the CDR3 is TGTGCCAGCCGAACAGGGGTGGCGGAGACCCAGTACTTC.

This clonotype was counted at least ten times. This rearrangement joins TRBV30 to TRBJ1-1; no clear D gene. V lost 4 bases, J lost 0 bases, and 9 bases lay in between. From germline, CDR1 is GTSNPN and CDR2 SVGIG (reference sequence). This CDR3 region has 13 residues. CDR3 protein: CAWNPAMNTEAFF. The CDR3 nucleotides are TGTGCCTGGAACCCCGCGATGAACACTGAAGCTTTCTTT. The complete variable domain, with remaining parts taken from reference TRBV30 and TRBJ1-1, reads SQTIHQWPATLVQPVGSPLSLECTVEGTSNPNLYWYRQAAGRGLQLLFYSVGIGQISSEVPQNLSASRPQDRQFILSSKKLLLSDSGFYLCAWNPAMNTEAFFGQGTRLTVV.

Comment on this clonotype: A much larger clone lies one base from this, so it may be a read error. The CDR3 is CASSDRNTGELFF. The CDR3 DNA is TGTGCCAGCAGTGACAGGAACACCGGGGAGCTGTTTTTT. The chain employs TRBV6-1 and TRBJ2-2; D is uncertain. The length of the CDR3 is 13 residues. The ends were cut back, 3 bases at V and 1 base at J, with 3 bases in the middle. Looked up from germline, CDR1 is MNHNS and CDR2 is SASEGT.